The clone carrying this T cell receptor (beta chain) was seen a handful of times. Time point indicated: pretreatment peripheral blood. Data came from immunoSEQ multiplex PCR; TCRdb stores just in-frame clones and leaves some out. The data contain 40,000 to 55,000 clones, approximately 86% of them singletons. This entry comes from a study of PD-L1 blockade in urothelial cancer. Germline loops: CDR1 SGHRS, CDR2 YFSETQ. With 0 bases removed from V and 3 bases from J, the gap between germline ends came to 9 bases. The CDR3 has 14 residues. The TCR was taken from a man aged 60-69 years with urothelial cancer. Sequenced material: PBMCs, taken around atezolizumab (anti-PD-L1) treatment. The chain links TRBV5-1 to TRBJ1-1; D is ambiguous. CDR3 region: CASSLVRTDTEAFF. In DNA, the CDR3 is TGCGCCAGCAGCTTGGTACGCACGGACACTGAAGCTTTCTTT.